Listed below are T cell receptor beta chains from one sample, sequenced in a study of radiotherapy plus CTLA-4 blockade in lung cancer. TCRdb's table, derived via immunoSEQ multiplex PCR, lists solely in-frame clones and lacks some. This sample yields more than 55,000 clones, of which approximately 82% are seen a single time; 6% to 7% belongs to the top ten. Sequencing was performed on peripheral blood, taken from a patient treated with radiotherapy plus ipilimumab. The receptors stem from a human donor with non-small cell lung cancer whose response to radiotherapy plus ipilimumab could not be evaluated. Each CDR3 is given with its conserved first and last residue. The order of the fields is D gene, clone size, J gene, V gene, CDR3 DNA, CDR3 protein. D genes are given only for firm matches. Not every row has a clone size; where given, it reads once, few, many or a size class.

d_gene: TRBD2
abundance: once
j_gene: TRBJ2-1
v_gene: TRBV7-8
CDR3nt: TGTGCCAGCAGCTTAGATGGCGGGAGTTCGAATGAGCAGTTCTTC
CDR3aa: CASSLDGGSSNEQFF

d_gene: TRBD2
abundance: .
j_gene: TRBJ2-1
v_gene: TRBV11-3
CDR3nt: TGTGCCAGCAGCTCCTTAGCGGGGGACTACAATGAGCAGTTCTTC
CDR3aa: CASSSLAGDYNEQFF

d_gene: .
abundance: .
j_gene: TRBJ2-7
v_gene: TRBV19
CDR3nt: TGTGCCAGTAGTATCGAAACAGGGCCCTACGAGCAGTACTTC
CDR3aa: CASSIETGPYEQYF

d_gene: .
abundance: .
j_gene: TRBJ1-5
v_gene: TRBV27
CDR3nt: TGTGCCAGCAGTCCGACAGGACCTAATCAGCCCCAGCATTTT
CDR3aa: CASSPTGPNQPQHF

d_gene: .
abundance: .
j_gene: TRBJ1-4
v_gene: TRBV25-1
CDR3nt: TGTGCCAGCAGTGAGGAGGGGGAGGGTGAAAAACTGTTTTTT
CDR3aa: CASSEEGEGEKLFF

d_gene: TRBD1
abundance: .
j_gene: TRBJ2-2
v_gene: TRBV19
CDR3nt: TGTGCCAGTAGGCAGCCTCCGGGACAGGGCGGAACCGGGGAGCTGTTTTTT
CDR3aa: CASRQPPGQGGTGELFF

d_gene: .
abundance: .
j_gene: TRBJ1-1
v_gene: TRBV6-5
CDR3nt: TGTGCCAGCAGTTACTCAGGGGTTGGCGCAGCTTTCTTT
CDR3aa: CASSYSGVGAAFF

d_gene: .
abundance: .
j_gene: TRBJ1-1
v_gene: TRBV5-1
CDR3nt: TGCGCCAGCAGCTTGGATGGGGGGATCTCTGAAGCTTTCTTT
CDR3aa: CASSLDGGISEAFF

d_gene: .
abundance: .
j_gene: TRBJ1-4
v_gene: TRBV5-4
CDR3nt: TGTGCCAGCAGCCTTGCAACTAATGAAAAACTGTTTTTT
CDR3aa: CASSLATNEKLFF

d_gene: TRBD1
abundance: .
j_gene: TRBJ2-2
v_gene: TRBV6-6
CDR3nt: TGTGCCAGCAGCTCCCCCCGGACAGGGATCACCGGGGAGCTGTTTTTT
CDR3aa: CASSSPRTGITGELFF

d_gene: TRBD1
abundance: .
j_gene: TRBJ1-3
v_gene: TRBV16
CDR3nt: TGTGCCAGCAGCCCTAACAGGGGATTCTCTGGAAACACCATATATTTT
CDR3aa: CASSPNRGFSGNTIYF

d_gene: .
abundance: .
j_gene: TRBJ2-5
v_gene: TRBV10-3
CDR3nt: TGTGCCATCAGTGAGGGGGCGGTAGACCAAGAGACCCAGTACTTC
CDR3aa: CAISEGAVDQETQYF

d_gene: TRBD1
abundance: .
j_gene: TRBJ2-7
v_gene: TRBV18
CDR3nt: TGTGCCAGCTCACCTGGACAGGGTAACGACGAGCAGTACTTC
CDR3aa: CASSPGQGNDEQYF

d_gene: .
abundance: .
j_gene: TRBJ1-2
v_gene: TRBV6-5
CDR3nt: TGTGCCAGCAGTTCCCCTAGCTATGGCTACACCTTC
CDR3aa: CASSSPSYGYTF

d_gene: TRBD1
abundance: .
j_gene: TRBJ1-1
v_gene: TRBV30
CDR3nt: TGTGCCTGGTCCGACAGGGGTCCCTTAAACACTGAAGCTTTCTTT
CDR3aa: CAWSDRGPLNTEAFF

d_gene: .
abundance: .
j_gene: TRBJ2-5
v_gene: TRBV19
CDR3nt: TGTGCCAGTAGTATAGGGGGCTTGAGGGAGACCCAGTACTTC
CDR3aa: CASSIGGLRETQYF

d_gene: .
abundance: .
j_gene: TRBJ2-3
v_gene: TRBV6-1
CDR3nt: TGTGCCAGCAGTGAAGTTCGCAGGGGCACAGATACGCAGTATTTT
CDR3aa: CASSEVRRGTDTQYF

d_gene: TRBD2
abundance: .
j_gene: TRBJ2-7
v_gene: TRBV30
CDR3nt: TGTGCCTGGAGTCGTATAGCGGGAGCTGGCTACGAGCAGTACTTC
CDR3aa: CAWSRIAGAGYEQYF

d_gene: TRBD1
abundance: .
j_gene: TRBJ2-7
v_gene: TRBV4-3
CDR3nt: TGCGCCAGCAGCGCCGGCCCCACGGGACAGGGCCACGAGCAGTACTTC
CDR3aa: CASSAGPTGQGHEQYF

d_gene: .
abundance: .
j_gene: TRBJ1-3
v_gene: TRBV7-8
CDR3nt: TGTGCCAGCAGCTTAGAACAAACCTCTGGAAACACCATATATTTT
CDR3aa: CASSLEQTSGNTIYF

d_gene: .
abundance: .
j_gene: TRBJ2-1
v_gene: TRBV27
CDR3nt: TGTGCCACCGCCCGGGGGAGTGAGCAGTTCTTC
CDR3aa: CATARGSEQFF

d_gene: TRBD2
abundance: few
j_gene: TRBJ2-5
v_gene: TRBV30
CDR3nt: TGTGCCTGGAGGGATAGCGGGAGTAGAGAGACCCAGTACTTC
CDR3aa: CAWRDSGSRETQYF

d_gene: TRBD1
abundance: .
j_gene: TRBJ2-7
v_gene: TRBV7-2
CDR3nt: TGTGCCAGCAGTCCCGGGGCAGGGGGCCTTAAAGGGGCCGAGCAGTACTTC
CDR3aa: CASSPGAGGLKGAEQYF

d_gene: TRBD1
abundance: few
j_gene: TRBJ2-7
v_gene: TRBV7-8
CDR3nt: TGTGCCAGCAGCGGGTGGGGACAGCTCCCCTACGAGCAGTACTTC
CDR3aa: CASSGWGQLPYEQYF

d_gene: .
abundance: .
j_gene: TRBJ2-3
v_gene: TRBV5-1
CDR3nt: TGCGCCTGGAAGGGAGTGGATACGCAGTATTTT
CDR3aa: CAWKGVDTQYF

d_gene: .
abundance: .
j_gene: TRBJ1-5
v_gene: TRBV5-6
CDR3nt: TGTGCCAGCAGCAGCTCAGGGGCCCTCTATCAGCCCCAGCATTTT
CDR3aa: CASSSSGALYQPQHF

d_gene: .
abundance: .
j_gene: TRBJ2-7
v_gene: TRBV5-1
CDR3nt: TGCGCCAGCAGCTTGAATCGGGGGTACGAGCAGTACTTC
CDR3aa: CASSLNRGYEQYF

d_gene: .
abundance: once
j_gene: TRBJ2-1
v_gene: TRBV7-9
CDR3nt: TGTGCCAGCAGCTCTGGAGGGGGGGGAGGGGGTTACAATGAGCAGTTCTTC
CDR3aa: CASSSGGGGGGYNEQFF